The sequence of this TCR beta chain was determined in a study of CD8 T cells in ankylosing spondylitis. Notes on the study in general: Several highly homologous variants made up a TCR beta motif, and this motif appeared characteristic of ankylosing spondylitis blood.

About this clonotype: Its matching antigen is unknown.

This CDR3 spans 11 amino acids. From germline, CDR1 is SNHLY and CDR2 FYNNEI. The V segment lost 6 bases and the J segment 10 bases; nucleotides outside the gene matches: 1. TCRdb re-analysed the 5' RACE reads in MiXCR, keeping a single row per CDR3 protein. The table lists hundreds of thousands of distinct CDR3 sequences, 12% of them singletons, with more than 0.5% in the top ten. The sequencing sample was made of blood, either unsorted or a sorted T cell fraction (not recorded which). The sequence derives from a male donor with ankylosing spondylitis. This chain joins TRBV2 and TRBJ2-4, with TRBD2 identical over 9 bases. The DNA for the CDR3 is TGTGCCAGCAGGACTAGCGGTATTCAGTACTTC. As protein: CASRTSGIQYF. Together with reference TRBV2 and TRBJ2-4, the CDR3 gives the full variable domain: EPEVTQTPSHQVTQMGQEVILRCVPISNHLYFYWYRQILGQKVEFLVSFYNNEISEKSEIFDDQFSVERPDGSNFTLKIRSTKLEDSAMYFCASRTSGIQYFGAGTRLSVL.